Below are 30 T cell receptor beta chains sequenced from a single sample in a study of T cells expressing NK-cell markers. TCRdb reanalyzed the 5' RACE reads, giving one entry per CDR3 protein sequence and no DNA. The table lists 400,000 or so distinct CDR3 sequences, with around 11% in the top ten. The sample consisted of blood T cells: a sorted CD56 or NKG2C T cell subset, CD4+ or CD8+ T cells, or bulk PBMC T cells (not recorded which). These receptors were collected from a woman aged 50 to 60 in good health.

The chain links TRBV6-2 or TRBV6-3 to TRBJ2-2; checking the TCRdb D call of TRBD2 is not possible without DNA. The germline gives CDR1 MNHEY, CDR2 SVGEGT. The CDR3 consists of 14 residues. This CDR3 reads CASKRRANTGELFF.

CDR3 sequence: CASSFDSGNYGYTF. The chain employs TRBV5-1 and TRBJ1-2; TCRdb names TRBD1, which stays unverified in the absence of DNA. The CDR3 covers 14 residues. The V gene's germline CDR1 is SGHRS and CDR2 YFSETQ.

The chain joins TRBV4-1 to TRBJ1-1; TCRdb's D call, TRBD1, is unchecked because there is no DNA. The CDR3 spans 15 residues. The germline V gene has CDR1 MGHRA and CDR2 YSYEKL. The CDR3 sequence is CASSQEPGTGKSAFF.

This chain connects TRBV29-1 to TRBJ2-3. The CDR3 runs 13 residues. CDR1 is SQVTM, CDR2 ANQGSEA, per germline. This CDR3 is CSVERLLTDTQYF.

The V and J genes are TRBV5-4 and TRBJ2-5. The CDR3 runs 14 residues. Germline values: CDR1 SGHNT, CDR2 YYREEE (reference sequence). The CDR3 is CASSLSGVAGTQYF.

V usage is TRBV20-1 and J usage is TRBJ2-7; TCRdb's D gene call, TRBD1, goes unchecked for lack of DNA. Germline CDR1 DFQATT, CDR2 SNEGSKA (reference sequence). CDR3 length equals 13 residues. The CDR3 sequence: CSAVPGPHYEQYF.

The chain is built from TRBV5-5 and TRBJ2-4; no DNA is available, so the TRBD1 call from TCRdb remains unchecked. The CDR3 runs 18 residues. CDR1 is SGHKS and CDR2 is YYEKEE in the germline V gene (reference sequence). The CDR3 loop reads CASSLLAGGHWRGLIQYF.

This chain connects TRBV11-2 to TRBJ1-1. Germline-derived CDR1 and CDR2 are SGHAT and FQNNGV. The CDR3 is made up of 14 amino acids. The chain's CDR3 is CASSFYEGNTEAFF.

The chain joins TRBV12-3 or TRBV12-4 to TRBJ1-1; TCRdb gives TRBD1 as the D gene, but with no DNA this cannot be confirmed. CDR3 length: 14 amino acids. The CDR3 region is CASSLGQGGTEAFF.

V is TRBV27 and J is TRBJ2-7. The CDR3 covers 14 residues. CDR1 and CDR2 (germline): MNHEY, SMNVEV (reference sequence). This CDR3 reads CASSFRTASYEQYF.

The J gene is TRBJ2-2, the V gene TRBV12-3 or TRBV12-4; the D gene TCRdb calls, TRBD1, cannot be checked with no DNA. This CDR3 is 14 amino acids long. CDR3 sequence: CASRRTLDTGELFF.

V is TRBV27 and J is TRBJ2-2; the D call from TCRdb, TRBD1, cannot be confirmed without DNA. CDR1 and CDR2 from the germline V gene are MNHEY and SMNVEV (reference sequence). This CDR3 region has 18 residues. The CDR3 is CASSLRSGGFEYTGELFF.

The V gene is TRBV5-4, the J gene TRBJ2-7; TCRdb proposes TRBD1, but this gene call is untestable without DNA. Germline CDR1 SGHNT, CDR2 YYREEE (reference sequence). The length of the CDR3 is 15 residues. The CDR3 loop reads CASSPAGAENYEQYF.

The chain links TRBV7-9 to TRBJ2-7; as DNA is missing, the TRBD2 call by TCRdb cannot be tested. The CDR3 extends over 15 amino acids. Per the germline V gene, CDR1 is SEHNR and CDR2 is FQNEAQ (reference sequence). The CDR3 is CASSSRLAGLNEQYF.

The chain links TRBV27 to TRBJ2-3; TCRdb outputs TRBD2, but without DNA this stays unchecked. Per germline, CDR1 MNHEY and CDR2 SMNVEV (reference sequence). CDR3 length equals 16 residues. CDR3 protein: CASSLRSGPRTDTQYF.

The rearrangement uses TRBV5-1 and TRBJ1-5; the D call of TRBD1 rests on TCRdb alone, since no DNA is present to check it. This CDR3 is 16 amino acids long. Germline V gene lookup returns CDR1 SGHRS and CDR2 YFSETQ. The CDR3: CASSLDGTGPNQPQHF. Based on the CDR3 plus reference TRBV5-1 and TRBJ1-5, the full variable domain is KAGVTQTPRYLIKTRGQQVTLSCSPISGHRSVSWYQQTPGQGLQFLFEYFSETQRNKGNFPGRFSGRQFSNSRSEMNVSTLELGDSALYLCASSLDGTGPNQPQHFGDGTRLSIL.

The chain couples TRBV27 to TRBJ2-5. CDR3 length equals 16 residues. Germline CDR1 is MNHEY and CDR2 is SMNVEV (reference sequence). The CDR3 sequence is CASSAKTGSLQETQYF.

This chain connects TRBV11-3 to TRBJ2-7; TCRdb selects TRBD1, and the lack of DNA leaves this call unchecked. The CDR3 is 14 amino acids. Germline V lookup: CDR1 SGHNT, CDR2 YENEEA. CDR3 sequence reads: CASSSDRVNYEQYF.

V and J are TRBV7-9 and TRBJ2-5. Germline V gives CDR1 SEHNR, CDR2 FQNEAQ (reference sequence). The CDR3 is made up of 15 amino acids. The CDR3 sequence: CASSSPETGQETQYF.

The CDR3 sequence: CASSQVARTANPIPLQYEQFF. This chain links TRBV4-1 with TRBJ2-1; TCRdb lists TRBD1, though no DNA is available to test this call. Germline CDR1 reads MGHRA; CDR2 reads YSYEKL. The CDR3 is made up of 21 amino acids.

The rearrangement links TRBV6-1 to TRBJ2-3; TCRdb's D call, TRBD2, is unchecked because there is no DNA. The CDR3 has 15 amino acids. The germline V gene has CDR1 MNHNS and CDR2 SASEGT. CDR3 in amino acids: CASSEVTSGSDTQYF.

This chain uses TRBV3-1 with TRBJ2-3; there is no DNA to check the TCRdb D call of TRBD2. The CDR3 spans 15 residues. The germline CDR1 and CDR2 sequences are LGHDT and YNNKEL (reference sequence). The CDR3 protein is CASSQEASGTDTQYF.

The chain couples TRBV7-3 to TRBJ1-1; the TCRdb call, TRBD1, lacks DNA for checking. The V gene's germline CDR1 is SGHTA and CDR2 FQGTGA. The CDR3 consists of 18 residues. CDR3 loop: CASSLTPGTGIMNTEAFF.

CDR3 residues: CASSLKPPETQYF. The chain uses TRBV27 and TRBJ2-5. CDR1 is MNHEY, CDR2 SMNVEV, per germline (reference sequence). The CDR3 covers 13 residues.

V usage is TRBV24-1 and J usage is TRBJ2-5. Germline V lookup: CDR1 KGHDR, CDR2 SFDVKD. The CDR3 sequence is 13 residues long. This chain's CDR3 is CATSDANQETQYF.

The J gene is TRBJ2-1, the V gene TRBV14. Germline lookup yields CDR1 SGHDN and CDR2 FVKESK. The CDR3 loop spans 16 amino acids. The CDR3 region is CASSHLMGGLNNEQFF. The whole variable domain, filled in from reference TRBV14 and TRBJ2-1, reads EAGVTQFPSHSVIEKGQTVTLRCDPISGHDNLYWYRRVMGKEIKFLLHFVKESKQDESGMPNNRFLAERTGGTYSTLKVQPAELEDSGVYFCASSHLMGGLNNEQFFGPGTRLTVL.

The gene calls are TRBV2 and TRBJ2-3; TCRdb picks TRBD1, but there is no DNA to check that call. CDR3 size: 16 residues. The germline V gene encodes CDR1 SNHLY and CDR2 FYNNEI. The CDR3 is CASSASGAPLRNTQYF.

CDR3 in amino acids: CASSLGPSSSTDTQYF. The V and J genes are TRBV7-9 and TRBJ2-3. The germline V gene encodes CDR1 SEHNR and CDR2 FQNEAQ (reference sequence). The CDR3 loop spans 16 amino acids.

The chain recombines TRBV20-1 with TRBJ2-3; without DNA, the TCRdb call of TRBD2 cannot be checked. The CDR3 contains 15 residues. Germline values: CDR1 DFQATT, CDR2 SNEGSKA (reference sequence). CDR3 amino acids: CSACLEGGWTDTQYF.

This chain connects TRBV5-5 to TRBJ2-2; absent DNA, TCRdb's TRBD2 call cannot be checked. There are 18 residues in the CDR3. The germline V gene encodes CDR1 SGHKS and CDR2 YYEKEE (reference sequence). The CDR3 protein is CASSLGPGVADNTGELFF.